This is a list of T cell receptor beta chains from one sample in a study of blood T cell repertoires in COVID-19. Produced via immunoSEQ multiplex PCR; TCRdb's table is partial and in-frame only. Of roughly 400,000 clones listed, 70% to 90% are singletons. Material: PBMCs or T cells enriched from blood (not recorded which). These receptors were taken from a woman aged 35 to 49 with acute COVID-19. The CDR3 runs from the conserved cysteine through the conserved F or W.

V gene: TRBV5-1; J gene: TRBJ1-2; CDR3 protein: CASSLDIVRNYGYTF
V gene: TRBV6-1; J gene: TRBJ2-3; CDR3 protein: CASSEALLVGADTQYF
V gene: TRBV20-1; J gene: TRBJ2-5; CDR3 protein: CSANGRETQYF
V gene: TRBV7-9; J gene: TRBJ2-7; CDR3 protein: CASSSSVAGTWEQYF
V gene: TRBV27; J gene: TRBJ1-1; CDR3 protein: CASSFSTDLNTEAFF
V gene: TRBV4-2; J gene: TRBJ2-3; CDR3 protein: CASSQDGRGDTQYF
V gene: TRBV10-1; J gene: TRBJ2-1; CDR3 protein: CASTVSGGSGGQANEQFF
V gene: TRBV4-1; J gene: TRBJ2-5; CDR3 protein: CASSPNGQGALETQYF
V gene: TRBV7-2; J gene: TRBJ2-1; CDR3 protein: CASSTGLAVNEQFF
V gene: TRBV4-2; J gene: TRBJ2-3; CDR3 protein: CASSQDPGGTDTQYF
V gene: TRBV27; J gene: TRBJ1-4; CDR3 protein: CASKSWTANEKLFF
V gene: TRBV4-2; J gene: TRBJ2-2; CDR3 protein: CASSRTEDTGELFF
V gene: TRBV7-2; J gene: TRBJ2-7; CDR3 protein: CASSLAGGGAAYEQYF
V gene: TRBV4-2; J gene: TRBJ2-7; CDR3 protein: CASSQDWQGATYEQYF
V gene: TRBV4-1; J gene: TRBJ2-7; CDR3 protein: CASSQDQAGAYEQYF
V gene: TRBV18; J gene: TRBJ2-3; CDR3 protein: CASSPRGSGGGGTDTQYF
V gene: TRBV3-1/TRBV3-2; J gene: TRBJ1-1; CDR3 protein: CASSRRPEEAFF
V gene: TRBV11-2; J gene: TRBJ1-1; CDR3 protein: CASSLGQTMNTEAFF
V gene: TRBV19; J gene: TRBJ1-5; CDR3 protein: CASSTTSLTGVNQPQHF
V gene: TRBV11-2; J gene: TRBJ1-2; CDR3 protein: CASSWRDLGYGYTF
V gene: TRBV19; J gene: TRBJ1-5; CDR3 protein: CASSTTGRNQPQHF
V gene: TRBV18; J gene: TRBJ2-1; CDR3 protein: CASSPGGVYNEQFF
V gene: TRBV9; J gene: TRBJ2-7; CDR3 protein: CASSPFGYEQYF
V gene: TRBV7-9; J gene: TRBJ2-7; CDR3 protein: CASSLYGGAYEQYF
V gene: TRBV27; J gene: TRBJ1-2; CDR3 protein: CASKTAYASRYGYTF
V gene: TRBV6-5; J gene: TRBJ1-2; CDR3 protein: CASSYFSPSGEGYTF
V gene: TRBV5-8; J gene: TRBJ1-2; CDR3 protein: CASSLWVRGSALTF
V gene: TRBV7-8; J gene: TRBJ1-6; CDR3 protein: CASSLSGQLNSPLHF
V gene: TRBV12-5; J gene: TRBJ1-5; CDR3 protein: CASRGGEGVNQPQHF
V gene: TRBV3-1/TRBV3-2; J gene: TRBJ1-2; CDR3 protein: CASSQAWGSGDGYTF
V gene: TRBV6-2/TRBV6-3; J gene: TRBJ1-5; CDR3 protein: CASSRGLRSNQPQHF
V gene: TRBV6-5; J gene: TRBJ1-4; CDR3 protein: CASRSRDKKEKLFF
V gene: TRBV30; J gene: TRBJ2-7; CDR3 protein: CAWQVDYEQYF
V gene: TRBV7-9; J gene: TRBJ1-1; CDR3 protein: CASSPPWTANTEAFF
V gene: TRBV30; J gene: TRBJ1-4; CDR3 protein: CAWSVRGFEKLFF
V gene: TRBV6-1; J gene: TRBJ2-2; CDR3 protein: CASSERAGGPTGELFF
V gene: TRBV13; J gene: TRBJ2-3; CDR3 protein: CASSLELGGTDTQYF
V gene: TRBV18; J gene: TRBJ1-4; CDR3 protein: CASSDTLDEKLFF
V gene: TRBV10-3; J gene: TRBJ2-6; CDR3 protein: CATMTGTPSGANVLTF
V gene: TRBV5-1; J gene: TRBJ2-3; CDR3 protein: CASSGQLGGTDTQYF